These 19 T cell receptor beta chains originate from one sample sequenced in a study of response to subunit inactivated influenza vaccine. TCRdb re-analysed the RT-PCR reads in MiXCR, keeping a single row per CDR3 protein. Of about 540,000 distinct CDR3 sequences listed, around a quarter are singletons. The data were also submitted as part of a second study, on T cells expressing NK-cell markers. That investigation notes: 5'RACE template switching built TCR beta cDNA with unique molecular identifiers.

Sequenced here: CD4+ T cells sorted from PBMCs, sampled roughly 13 days after vaccination. These receptors came from a man in his fifties who received an inactivated influenza vaccine.

The chain has TRBV7-2 and TRBJ2-7; tentatively, D is TRBD1 (5 bases). V was trimmed by 5 bases and J by 3 bases, leaving 14 bases between them. The CDR3 covers 14 residues. Germline CDR1 is SGHTA and CDR2 is FQGNSA. DNA for the CDR3: TGTGCCAGCAGCCCGTGGGGCTCCGACTACGAGCAGTACTTC. Amino acids: CASSPWGSDYEQYF.

This clonotype was counted between two and nine times. This chain links TRBV5-1 with TRBJ1-6; 7 bases line up with TRBD1. The length of the CDR3 is 15 residues. V lost 0 bases, J lost 7 bases, and 4 bases stayed unmatched. Germline lookup yields CDR1 SGHRS and CDR2 YFSETQ. The CDR3 nucleotides are TGCGCCAGCAGCTTGGTGGGGACAGAAAATTCACCCCTCCACTTT. This encodes CASSLVGTENSPLHF. Complete variable domain (other parts from reference TRBV5-1 and TRBJ1-6): KAGVTQTPRYLIKTRGQQVTLSCSPISGHRSVSWYQQTPGQGLQFLFEYFSETQRNKGNFPGRFSGRQFSNSRSEMNVSTLELGDSALYLCASSLVGTENSPLHFGNGTRLTVT.

The chain combines TRBV24-1 with TRBJ2-7, with D possibly being TRBD1 (7 bases). The CDR3 is made up of 13 amino acids. V gave up 4 bases and J gave up 4 bases, with 10 bases separating them. CDR1 and CDR2 from the germline V gene are KGHDR and SFDVKD. This chain's CDR3 is CATSEAGGYEQYF. The CDR3 DNA reads as TGTGCCACCAGTGAGGCAGGGGGGTACGAGCAGTACTTC.

This rearrangement joins TRBV7-2 to TRBJ2-5; tentatively, D is TRBD1 or TRBD2 (5 bases each). CDR3 length: 15 residues. Germline assignment: CDR1 SGHTA and CDR2 FQGNSA. V lost 5 bases and J 4 bases, leaving 17 bases between the germline ends. The CDR3 protein is CASSTYSGSGETQYF. CDR3 nucleotides: TGTGCCAGCAGCACCTATTCAGGGAGTGGAGAGACCCAGTACTTC.

This clonotype was detected only a few times. This chain uses TRBV3-1 with TRBJ2-1; D is unclear. V lost 4 bases and J lost 5, with 12 bases in between. This CDR3 contains 14 residues. Germline assignment: CDR1 LGHDT and CDR2 YNNKEL (reference sequence). The CDR3 DNA follows: TGTGCCAGCAGCCTATCGACGGTGAACAATGAGCAGTTCTTC. Its protein is CASSLSTVNNEQFF.

The chain links TRBV9 to TRBJ2-1; maybe TRBD2 (6 bases). Germline values: CDR1 SGDLS, CDR2 YYNGEE. With 0 bases removed from V and 9 bases from J, the gap between germline ends came to 16 bases. This CDR3 has 15 residues. DNA for the CDR3: TGTGCCAGCAGCGTAGGTGCGGGATCTTTTACTGAGCAGTTCTTC. This translates into CASSVGAGSFTEQFF.

The chain has TRBV10-3 and TRBJ2-7; 9 nucleotides agree with TRBD1. The junction had 8 bases not matched to a gene; V was cut back by 10 bases and J by 4 bases. Germline CDR1 and CDR2: ENHRY and SYGVKD. The CDR3 runs to 13 residues. CDR3 residues: CASQGTGSYEQYF. The DNA of the CDR3 is TGTGCCAGCCAGGGGACAGGGTCGTACGAGCAGTACTTC.

This clonotype was counted between two and nine times. This chain connects TRBV5-1 to TRBJ1-2; possible D gene TRBD1, 5 bases. Germline V gives CDR1 SGHRS, CDR2 YFSETQ. Trimming shortened V by 0 bases and J by 8 bases, and 14 bases separated the two germline ends. The CDR3 is made up of 14 amino acids. CDR3 residues: CASSLAGVGDGYTF. The CDR3 DNA is TGCGCCAGCAGCTTGGCCGGGGTTGGGGACGGCTACACCTTC.

At least ten counts were recorded for this clonotype. The CDR3 DNA reads TGCGCCAGCAGCGCCTCGGGACAGGGGTATCAGCCCCAGCATTTT. Encoded protein: CASSASGQGYQPQHF. The chain has TRBV5-1 and TRBJ1-5; 10 bases agree with TRBD1. Germline V gene lookup returns CDR1 SGHRS and CDR2 YFSETQ. V was pared by 4 bases and J by 5 bases, with 6 bases of the junction left unmatched. This CDR3 spans 15 amino acids.

V gene TRBV29-1 combines with J gene TRBJ2-1; 8 bases match TRBD1. The CDR3 consists of 16 residues. CDR1 and CDR2 (germline): SQVTM, ANQGSEA. The ends lost 3 bases at V and 1 base at J; junction bases unmatched: 8. The DNA for the CDR3 is TGCAGCGTTGATTCCAGGGGGCTGAGATCCTACAATGAGCAGTTCTTC. Translation: CSVDSRGLRSYNEQFF.

This clonotype was seen ten or more times. The chain recombines TRBV12-3 or TRBV12-4 with TRBJ2-2; D gene ambiguous. The CDR3 is 14 amino acids. With 1 base removed from V and 4 bases from J, the gap between germline ends came to 7 bases. The CDR3 protein is CASSLGGFTGELFF. CDR3 DNA: TGTGCCAGCAGTTTAGGTGGTTTCACCGGGGAGCTGTTTTTT.

The V call is TRBV12-5, the J call TRBJ2-1, with D unclear. Trimming removed 3 bases at V and 5 bases at J, with 5 bases between. The germline CDR1 and CDR2 sequences are LGHNT and FRNRAP. The CDR3 sequence is 12 residues long. The CDR3 DNA is TGTGCTAGTGGTTTTGGTAACAATGAGCAGTTCTTC. As protein: CASGFGNNEQFF. The full variable domain, in which reference TRBV12-5 and TRBJ2-1 provide the parts outside the CDR3, is DARVTQTPRHKVTEMGQEVTMRCQPILGHNTVFWYRQTMMQGLELLAYFRNRAPLDDSGMPKDRFSAEMPDATLATLKIQPSEPRDSAVYFCASGFGNNEQFFGPGTRLTVL.

The chain joins TRBV29-1 to TRBJ1-3; D ambiguous. The ends were cut back, 2 bases at V and 0 bases at J, with 8 bases in the middle. The CDR3 is 14 amino acids. The germline V gene has CDR1 SQVTM and CDR2 ANQGSEA. In DNA form, the CDR3 reads TGCAGCGTTGAAACGGGCAACTCTGGAAACACCATATATTTT. Protein product: CSVETGNSGNTIYF.

This clonotype turned up a few times. The chain has TRBV12-3 or TRBV12-4 and TRBJ1-1, with D possibly TRBD1 on 6 matching bases. The CDR3 contains 11 residues. The ends were cut back, 2 bases at V and 14 bases at J, with 12 bases in the middle. The CDR3 sequence: CASSLLGARFF. CDR3 nucleotide sequence: TGTGCCAGCAGTTTACTGGGGGCGCGGTTCTTT.

There are a few counts of this clonotype. The chain carries TRBV20-1 and TRBJ1-1; D is ambiguous. From germline, CDR1 is DFQATT and CDR2 SNEGSKA (reference sequence). The CDR3 has 16 amino acids. V lost 4 bases, J lost 5 bases, and 23 bases lay in between. CDR3 protein: CSAILNLGRLRTEAFF. CDR3 bases: TGCAGTGCTATACTTAACCTAGGACGGTTGAGGACTGAAGCTTTCTTT.

The V call is TRBV20-1, the J call TRBJ1-2; TRBD1 aligns across 9 bases. The J segment lost 4 bases and the V segment lost 5 bases, leaving 5 bases of the junction unmatched. There are 13 residues in the CDR3. Looked up from germline, CDR1 is DFQATT and CDR2 is SNEGSKA (reference sequence). The CDR3 loop is CSAFTGGTYGYTF. CDR3 coding DNA: TGCAGTGCTTTTACAGGGGGCACCTATGGCTACACCTTC.

This sequence joins TRBV12-3 or TRBV12-4 and TRBJ2-5, with 7 bases fitting TRBD2. The CDR3 is 15 amino acids. The V segment lost 6 bases and the J segment 0 bases; nucleotides outside the gene matches: 7. The CDR3 bases are TGTGCCAGCAGCGCCCGGGGGGTTCACCAAGAGACCCAGTACTTC. Its translation: CASSARGVHQETQYF.

The chain recombines TRBV11-2 with TRBJ2-3, with D unresolved. CDR3 size: 15 residues. The V gene lost 3 bases and the J gene lost 1 base, with 11 bases spanning the gap. Germline values: CDR1 SGHAT, CDR2 FQNNGV. CDR3 DNA: TGTGCCAGCAGCTTGCTGGGGTCCCGCACAGATACGCAGTATTTT. Its protein is CASSLLGSRTDTQYF.

The V gene is TRBV12-3 or TRBV12-4, the J gene TRBJ1-3; the D gene is possibly TRBD1 (5 bases). This CDR3 contains 14 residues. The V end lost 6 bases, the J end lost 2 bases, and 11 bases lay between the germline ends. The CDR3 sequence: CASRPGNPGNTIYF. In nucleotides, the CDR3 is TGTGCCAGCAGGCCAGGGAATCCTGGAAACACCATATATTTT.